These T cell receptor beta chains were read from a single sample in a study of regulatory T cells in long-lasting Graves disease. Via MiXCR, TCRdb re-called the multiplex PCR reads, giving one row per CDR3 protein. Of some 250,000 distinct CDR3 sequences listed, over 20% were seen once; the top ten hold around 13%. The sample consisted of peripheral blood mononuclear cells (PBMCs), taken at new diagnosis, from a patient treated with antithyroid drugs. These receptors came from a female donor with Graves disease. CDR3s include the opening cysteine and the closing phenylalanine or tryptophan. The D gene is left open where the match is weak. Not every row has a clone size; where given, it reads once, few, many or a size class.

clone size,J gene,D gene,V gene,CDR3 DNA,CDR3 protein
many,TRBJ1-6,-,TRBV12-3/TRBV12-4,TGTGCCAGCAGTTTTCTCCTTAATTCACCCCTCCACTTT,CASSFLLNSPLHF
few,TRBJ2-5,TRBD2,TRBV7-7,TGTGCCAGCAGCTCCTTGGGGGGGGAGGAGACCCAGTACTTC,CASSSLGGEETQYF
many,TRBJ2-3,-,TRBV7-3,TGTGCCAGCAGCCCCACCCCCGGACGGACCACAGATACGCAGTATTTT,CASSPTPGRTTDTQYF
-,TRBJ2-7,-,TRBV19,TGTGCCAGTAGTAGGGAATGGGGCGACGAGCAGTACTTC,CASSREWGDEQYF
many,TRBJ2-1,TRBD2,TRBV4-1,TGCGCCAGCAGCCAAGATCTGGGACTAGCGGATTACAATGAGCAGTTCTTC,CASSQDLGLADYNEQFF
few,TRBJ1-6,-,TRBV7-2,TGTGCCAGCAGCCTCCGGACGGCCTCCTATAATTCACCCCTCCACTTT,CASSLRTASYNSPLHF
-,TRBJ2-4,-,TRBV14,TGTGCCAGCAGCCAATTTTCCATTCAGTACTTC,CASSQFSIQYF
-,TRBJ2-1,-,TRBV25-1,TGTGCCAGCAGTGGATGGGCGGACTACAATGAGCAGTTCTTC,CASSGWADYNEQFF
-,TRBJ2-1,-,TRBV7-3,TGTGCCAGCAGCCCCCGGGGAGGGGGCAAGGAGCAGTTCTTC,CASSPRGGGKEQFF
many,TRBJ2-7,-,TRBV5-6,TGTGCCAGCAGCTTCGGGACGTTTCCCTACGAGCAGTACTTC,CASSFGTFPYEQYF
many,TRBJ2-3,-,TRBV20-1,TGCAGTGCTAGAGGGAGCAATACGCAGTATTTT,CSARGSNTQYF
many,TRBJ2-2,-,TRBV7-3,TGTGCCAGCAGCTTGGGTGGTCGGGCCGGGGAGCTGTTTTTT,CASSLGGRAGELFF
many,TRBJ2-5,TRBD2,TRBV2,TGTGCCAGCAGGGGGGATAGCGGGAGTGAGACCCAGTACTTC,CASRGDSGSETQYF
many,TRBJ2-2,-,TRBV7-2,TGTGCCAGCAGCTTAGCTAGCGCCGGGGAGCTGTTTTTT,CASSLASAGELFF
many,TRBJ2-3,-,TRBV6-5,TGTGCCAGCAGTTTTCGGGGGAGACCCACAGATACGCAGTATTTT,CASSFRGRPTDTQYF
many,TRBJ1-2,-,TRBV3-1,TGTGCCAGCAGCCTTAGCAACAGGACTCTCGGCTACACCTTC,CASSLSNRTLGYTF
many,TRBJ2-6,-,TRBV7-2,TGTGCCAGCAGCTACCGGACAAGCAGCTCTGGGGCCAACGTCCTGACTTTC,CASSYRTSSSGANVLTF
-,TRBJ2-5,TRBD2,TRBV5-4,TGTGCCAGCAGCTCCGGCGGGGGGGCCGGGGCCACAGTTCGAGAGACCCAGTACTTC,CASSSGGGAGATVRETQYF
many,TRBJ2-2,-,TRBV7-3,TGTGCCAGCAGCTTCCGGGGGAACACCGGGGAGCTGTTTTTT,CASSFRGNTGELFF
many,TRBJ2-3,-,TRBV18,TGTGCCAGCTCACCACAGGGGTTGGGCACAGATACGCAGTATTTT,CASSPQGLGTDTQYF
-,TRBJ2-3,-,TRBV4-1,TGCGCCAGCAGCCAAAATGGGCTAGCGCCGACAGATACGCAGTATTTT,CASSQNGLAPTDTQYF
-,TRBJ1-6,-,TRBV11-2,TGTGCCAGCAGCTTTTCTCGGGATTCACCCCTCCACTTT,CASSFSRDSPLHF
many,TRBJ2-2,-,TRBV27,TGTGCCAGCAGTACGCCGAACACCGGGGAGCTGTTTTTT,CASSTPNTGELFF
many,TRBJ2-7,-,TRBV12-5,TGTGCTAGTGGTTTGGTACGTGACGGACCCTACGAGCAGTACTTC,CASGLVRDGPYEQYF
many,TRBJ2-1,TRBD1,TRBV7-9,TGTGCCAGCTACCCGGGACAGGGAGGAGAGCAGTTCTTC,CASYPGQGGEQFF
once,TRBJ2-1,-,TRBV18,TGTGCCAGCTCACCATTGCAGGGCTCCTACAATGAGCAGTTCTTC,CASSPLQGSYNEQFF
many,TRBJ2-3,-,TRBV20-1,TGCAGTGCTAGCCCTAGCTTCACAGATACGCAGTATTTT,CSASPSFTDTQYF
many,TRBJ1-5,-,TRBV19,TGTGCCAGTACCTTTGAGGGGAATCAGCCCCAGCATTTT,CASTFEGNQPQHF
-,TRBJ1-2,-,TRBV7-2,TGTGCCAGCAGCTCCGGTGTACGGGGGCCGTATGGCTACACCTTC,CASSSGVRGPYGYTF
many,TRBJ1-1,-,TRBV19,TGTGCCAGTAGTACCTACGACACTGAAGCTTTCTTT,CASSTYDTEAFF
many,TRBJ2-1,TRBD2,TRBV27,TGTGCCAGCAGTTTAACTAGCGTGGGCTCCTACAATGAGCAGTTCTTC,CASSLTSVGSYNEQFF
many,TRBJ2-3,TRBD2,TRBV12-5,TGTGCTAGTGGTCGGACTAGCGGGAGTTATACGCAGTATTTT,CASGRTSGSYTQYF
many,TRBJ2-7,TRBD1,TRBV5-1,TGCGCCAACGGACGCCCGGGACAGGGTGGATACGAGCAGTACTTC,CANGRPGQGGYEQYF
many,TRBJ2-1,TRBD2,TRBV9,TGTGCCAGCAGCGCTAGCGGGGCACCCTACAATGAGCAGTTCTTC,CASSASGAPYNEQFF
-,TRBJ2-7,-,TRBV5-4,TGTGCCAGCAGCCCGGACGTGGGGGGATCCTACGAGCAGTACTTC,CASSPDVGGSYEQYF
many,TRBJ2-5,-,TRBV5-8,TGTGCCAGCAGCTGGAGGGGGCGGGAGACCCAGTACTTC,CASSWRGRETQYF
-,TRBJ2-3,TRBD1,TRBV11-3,TGTGCCAGCAGACGACAGGGATCAGATACGCACTATTTT,CASRRQGSDTHYF